What follows is one T cell receptor (beta chain) and its context. The sample comes from a study of control samples from healthy donors and cancer patients. Only in-frame clones appear in the TCRdb table, and some are missing; sequencing was by immunoSEQ multiplex PCR. The table lists about 160,000 clones, approximately 94% of them singletons, with under 8.5% in the top ten. The sequenced sample consisted of blood. The clonotype comes from a woman aged 40 to 50 in good health.

The CDR3 DNA is TGTGCCAGCAGCTCCGGTCCGGGTTTGGATGGCTACACCTTC. Amino acids: CASSSGPGLDGYTF. This rearrangement joins TRBV7-3 to TRBJ1-2; D is undetermined. Per the germline V gene, CDR1 is SGHTA and CDR2 is FQGTGA. Trimming left V 4 bases short and J 6 bases short, with 15 bases between. The CDR3 loop spans 14 amino acids.